What follows describes a single TCR beta chain. The sample belongs to a study of blood T cell repertoires in COVID-19. Authors' analysis steps: Reference gene primer amplification gave estimated nucleated cell counts. Clones were read by immunoSEQ multiplex PCR, and TCRdb kept only the in-frame ones, dropping some. Clone size and V and J calls were adopted from that table, with D and trimming inferred from the DNA. The table records about 280,000 clones, roughly 86% of them present only once. The specimen was peripheral blood. The clonotype originates from a man in his forties with active or convalescent COVID-19.

The CDR3 reads CASSPEPLAAYEQYF. CDR3 sequence (DNA): TGCGCCAGCAGCCCAGAGCCTCTAGCGGCATACGAGCAGTACTTC. The V and J genes are TRBV5-1 and TRBJ2-7; 7 nucleotides match TRBD2. After removal of 4 bases from V and 4 bases from J, the junction contained 11 bases not matched to a gene. CDR1 is SGHRS and CDR2 is YFSETQ in the germline V gene. The CDR3 extends over 15 amino acids.